This entry concerns a single TCR beta chain. How the authors handled the data: The authors estimated nucleated cell counts from reference gene primer amplification. This table comes from immunoSEQ multiplex PCR, and its TCRdb copy is limited to in-frame clones, with some not included. V, J and clone size are those of that table, while D and trimming were read from the DNA. Among fewer than 150,000 clones, 80% to 90% were seen once, and the ten largest hold about 13%. The ends lost 5 bases at V and 8 bases at J; junction bases unmatched: 4. Germline V lookup: CDR1 SGHVS, CDR2 FQNEAQ. The CDR3 loop spans 13 amino acids. This sample is drawn from a study of blood T cell repertoires in COVID-19. Across the study: From the United States, Italy and Spain came samples of acute and convalescent COVID-19. PBMCs, B-cell-depleted T cells, or T cells provided the cDNA or gDNA that made up the material.

Sequenced: peripheral blood. This clonotype originated in a human donor in a cohort sampled during active COVID-19. The rearrangement links TRBV7-8 to TRBJ1-4; 8 positions agree with TRBD1. CDR3: CASSKDRVEKLFF. The CDR3 nucleotides read TGTGCCAGCAGCAAGGACAGGGTCGAAAAACTGTTTTTT.